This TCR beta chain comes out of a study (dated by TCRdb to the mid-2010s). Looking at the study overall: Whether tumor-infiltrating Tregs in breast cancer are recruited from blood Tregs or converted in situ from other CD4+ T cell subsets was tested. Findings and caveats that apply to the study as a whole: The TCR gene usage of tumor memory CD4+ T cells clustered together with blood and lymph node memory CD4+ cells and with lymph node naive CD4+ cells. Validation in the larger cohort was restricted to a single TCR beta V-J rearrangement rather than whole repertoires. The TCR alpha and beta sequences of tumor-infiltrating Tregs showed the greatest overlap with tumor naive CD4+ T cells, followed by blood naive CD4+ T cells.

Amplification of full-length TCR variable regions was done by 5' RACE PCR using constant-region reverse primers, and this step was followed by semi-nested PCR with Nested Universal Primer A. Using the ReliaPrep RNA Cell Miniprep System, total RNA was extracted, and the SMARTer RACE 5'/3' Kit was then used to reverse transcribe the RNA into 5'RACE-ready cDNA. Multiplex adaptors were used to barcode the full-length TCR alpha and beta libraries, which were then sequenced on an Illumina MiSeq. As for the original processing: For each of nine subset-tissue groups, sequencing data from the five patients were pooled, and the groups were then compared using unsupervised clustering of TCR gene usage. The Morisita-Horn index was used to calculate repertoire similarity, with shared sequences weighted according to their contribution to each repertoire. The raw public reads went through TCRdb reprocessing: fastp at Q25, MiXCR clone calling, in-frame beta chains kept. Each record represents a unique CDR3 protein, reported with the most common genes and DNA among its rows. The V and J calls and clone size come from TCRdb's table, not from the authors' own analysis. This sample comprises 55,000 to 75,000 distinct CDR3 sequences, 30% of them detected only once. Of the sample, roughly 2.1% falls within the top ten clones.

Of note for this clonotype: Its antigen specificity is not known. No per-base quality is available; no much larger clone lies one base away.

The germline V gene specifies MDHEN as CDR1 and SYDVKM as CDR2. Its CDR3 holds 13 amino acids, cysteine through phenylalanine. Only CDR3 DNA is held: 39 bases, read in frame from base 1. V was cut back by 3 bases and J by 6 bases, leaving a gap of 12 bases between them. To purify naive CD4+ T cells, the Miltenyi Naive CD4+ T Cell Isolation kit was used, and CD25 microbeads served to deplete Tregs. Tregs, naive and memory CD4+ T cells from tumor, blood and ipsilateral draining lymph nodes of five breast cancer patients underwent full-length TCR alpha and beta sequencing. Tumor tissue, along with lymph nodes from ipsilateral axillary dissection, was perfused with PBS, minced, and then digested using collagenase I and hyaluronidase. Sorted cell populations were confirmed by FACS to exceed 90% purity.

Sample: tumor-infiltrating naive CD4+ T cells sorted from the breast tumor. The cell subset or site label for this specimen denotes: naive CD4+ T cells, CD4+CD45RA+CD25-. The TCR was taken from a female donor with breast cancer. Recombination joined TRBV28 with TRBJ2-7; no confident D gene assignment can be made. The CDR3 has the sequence CASSFLPGLEQYF. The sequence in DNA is TGTGCCAGCAGTTTTCTCCCGGGCCTCGAGCAGTACTTC.